These T cell receptor beta chains were read from a single sample in a study of CD8+ T cells in alopecia areata. TCRdb keeps only in-frame clones here, not all; method: immunoSEQ multiplex PCR. The sample lists some 200,000 clones, 50% to 60% occurring once. The source material was CD4+ T cells sorted from blood, sampled at week 0. The receptors were gathered from a human donor with alopecia areata. Each CDR3 is given with its conserved first and last residue. D genes are given only for firm matches. Part of the rows lack a size; the others show once, few, many or a class for expanded clones.

V gene	CDR3 length	clone size	J gene	D gene	CDR3 protein	CDR3 DNA
TRBV30	14	.	TRBJ1-2	.	CAWSEGRGGDGYTF	TGTGCCTGGAGTGAGGGGAGGGGCGGAGATGGCTACACCTTC
TRBV29-1	14	.	TRBJ2-7	TRBD1	CSVRVTGVPYEQYF	TGCAGCGTCAGGGTGACAGGGGTCCCCTACGAGCAGTACTTC
TRBV7-8	17	.	TRBJ2-7	TRBD2	CASSTQGTSGGAYEQYF	TGTGCCAGCAGCACACAAGGGACTAGCGGGGGGGCCTACGAGCAGTACTTC
TRBV14	13	few	TRBJ1-1	.	CASSQATGTEAFF	TGTGCCAGCAGCCAAGCAACGGGCACTGAAGCTTTCTTT
TRBV10-1	15	many	TRBJ2-1	.	CASSEDSLRYGRQFF	TGCGCCAGCAGTGAGGACAGCTTGAGATATGGTAGGCAGTTCTTC
TRBV4-1	17	few	TRBJ2-5	TRBD2	CASSQVPPSGGGETQYF	TGCGCCAGCAGCCAAGTCCCCCCTAGCGGGGGGGGAGAGACCCAGTACTTC
TRBV10-3	11	.	TRBJ2-5	.	CATGHQETQYF	TGTGCCACGGGACATCAAGAGACCCAGTACTTC
TRBV7-2	15	.	TRBJ1-2	.	CASSTYRDPNYGYTF	TGTGCCAGCAGCACATACAGAGATCCTAACTATGGCTACACCTTC
TRBV7-2	16	.	TRBJ1-6	.	CASSLEGVRVNSPLHF	TGTGCCAGCAGCTTAGAGGGAGTCAGGGTCAATTCACCCCTCCACTTT
TRBV29-1	13	few	TRBJ1-3	.	CSTTGNSGNTIYF	TGCAGCACAACCGGGAACTCTGGAAACACCATATATTTT
TRBV19	15	.	TRBJ1-6	TRBD1	CASSSRGTGNSPLHF	TGTGCCAGTAGTAGCCGCGGGACAGGGAATTCACCCCTCCACTTT
TRBV19	14	few	TRBJ2-1	TRBD1	CASSTGGSNNEQFF	TGTGCCAGTAGTACAGGGGGCTCGAACAATGAGCAGTTCTTC
TRBV27	16	.	TRBJ2-2	.	CASSLFGATNTGELFF	TGTGCCAGCAGTTTGTTCGGGGCAACGAACACCGGGGAGCTGTTTTTT
TRBV20-1	11	once	TRBJ2-1	.	CSARDSNEQFF	TGCAGTGCTAGAGATTCGAATGAGCAGTTCTTC
TRBV18	16	.	TRBJ2-7	.	CASSPNSAQLSYEQYF	TGTGCCAGCTCACCAAATTCTGCCCAGTTATCCTACGAGCAGTACTTC
TRBV30	17	.	TRBJ2-6	.	CAWGPPPPGSGANVLTF	TGTGCCTGGGGCCCCCCCCCACCAGGGTCCGGGGCCAACGTCCTGACTTTC
TRBV29-1	15	few	TRBJ2-3	TRBD1	CSVDGGQGGTDTQYF	TGCAGCGTTGACGGGGGACAGGGAGGCACAGATACGCAGTATTTT